This T cell receptor beta chain was recorded in a study of T cell responses to AZD1222 COVID-19 vaccine. The assay was immunoSEQ multiplex PCR, and TCRdb's table has in-frame clones only and misses some. This table holds over 25,000 clones, over 80% found once. The CDR3 has 16 residues. The V gene's germline CDR1 is LNHDA and CDR2 SQIVND (reference sequence). With V trimmed by 4 bases and J by 2 bases, 8 bases remained unmatched. Regarding this clone: Its antigen is not identified.

Analysis merged second doses at about 4 or about 12 weeks. Whole-study findings and limits: Only 5 or 6 AZD1222 recipients were seropositive at baseline.

Here the sequenced sample was peripheral blood, taken 28 days after the second AZD1222 dose. This TCR derives from an adult who received the AZD1222 COVID-19 vaccine. V gene TRBV19 combines with J gene TRBJ2-3; TRBD2 matches 8 bases. Written as DNA, the CDR3 is TGTGCCAGTAGTAGCAGCGGGGGAGGCCTCACAGATACGCAGTATTTT. As protein: CASSSSGGGLTDTQYF.